This TCR beta chain was retrieved from a study of T cell responses to AZD1222 COVID-19 vaccine. The CDR3 covers 16 residues. V lost 0 bases and J lost 0, with 8 bases in between. Looked up from germline, CDR1 is MNHEY and CDR2 is SVGEGT. Profiled with immunoSEQ multiplex PCR; TCRdb holds only in-frame clones, not every one. The repertoire has roughly 180,000 clones, about nine tenths of them found once; the top ten carry 1.9%. This receptor was taken from an adult in good health. Here the sequenced sample was peripheral blood, taken on day 0 of AZD1222 vaccination. The chain couples TRBV6-2 or TRBV6-3 to TRBJ2-2; D uncertain. The CDR3 DNA reads as TGTGCCAGCAGTTACTCGAGACGGACGAACACCGGGGAGCTGTTTTTT. It yields the protein CASSYSRRTNTGELFF.